The source of this T cell receptor beta chain is a study of OX40 agonist ivuxolimab in advanced cancers. V shed 3 bases, J shed 4 bases, and the junction held 9 bases outside the gene matches. CDR3 length: 16 residues. Germline V gene data show CDR1 as SGHNT and CDR2 as YYREEE (reference sequence). With regard to this clone: Its specificity is not known.

General study findings and limits: At doses 0.1 to 3.0 mg/kg, CD4+ and CD8+ clones expanded.

This table comes from immunoSEQ multiplex PCR, and its TCRdb copy is limited to in-frame clones, with some not included. The table lists roughly 140,000 clones, around 94% of them singletons. Sequencing was performed on CD4+ or CD8+ T cells sorted from blood, taken in a trial of the OX40 agonist ivuxolimab. The TCR was taken from an adult with an advanced solid tumor such as melanoma, head and neck, liver or kidney cancer. V gene TRBV5-4 combines with J gene TRBJ1-3; the match to TRBD1 covers 8 bases. CDR3 sequence: CASSSSARGRGNTIYF. The DNA of the CDR3 is TGTGCCAGCAGCTCGTCCGCCAGGGGGCGCGGAAACACCATATATTTT.